The 9 T cell receptor beta chains below all came from one sample that was sequenced in a study of cytomegalovirus exposure and HLA in healthy donors. Assay: immunoSEQ multiplex PCR; the TCRdb copy retains only in-frame clones and omits some. The sample has 120,000 or so clones, around 87% seen once. Sequenced sample: PBMCs. These receptors came from a woman aged 25 to 39 in good health and CMV-seropositive.

The J gene is TRBJ1-4, the V gene TRBV30; a weak D match, TRBD1 (5 bases). This CDR3 has 13 residues. Germline loops: CDR1 GTSNPN, CDR2 SVGIG (reference sequence). V was shortened by 3 bases and J by 6 bases, with 11 bases between the two germline ends. The CDR3 coding sequence is TGTGCCTGGAGAGGGGCGACGGATGAAAAACTGTTTTTT. Its protein product is CAWRGATDEKLFF.

The CDR3 loop is CASSSPPVNYGYTF. CDR3 DNA: TGTGCCAGCAGTTCCCCGCCGGTAAACTATGGCTACACCTTC. This sequence joins TRBV28 and TRBJ1-2; no reliable D call. Trimming took off 4 bases at V and 2 bases at J, with 11 bases between the two ends. Germline lookup yields CDR1 MDHEN and CDR2 SYDVKM. The CDR3 contains 14 residues.

This chain uses TRBV6-1 with TRBJ1-1, with 7 bases aligning to TRBD1. V shed 7 bases and J 1 base; nucleotides not matched to a gene: 3. Germline V gives CDR1 MNHNS, CDR2 SASEGT. The CDR3 spans 13 residues. Here the CDR3 DNA reads TGTGCCAGCAATACAGGGGCGAACACTGAAGCTTTCTTT. Translated: CASNTGANTEAFF.

The gene calls are TRBV27 and TRBJ2-5; the D is unclear. Per germline, CDR1 MNHEY and CDR2 SMNVEV (reference sequence). This CDR3 is built from 13 residues. Trimming cost V 5 bases and J 5 bases, with 12 bases left between them. In nucleotides, the CDR3 is TGTGCCAGCAGTCCCAGCGTCCGGGAGACCCAGTACTTC. Encoded protein: CASSPSVRETQYF.

The chain is built from TRBV19 and TRBJ1-2; the match to TRBD1 covers 8 bases. The CDR3 is 16 amino acids. V lost 1 base, J lost 8 bases, and 12 bases stayed unmatched. Germline V lookup: CDR1 LNHDA, CDR2 SQIVND (reference sequence). The CDR3 nucleotides read TGTGCCAGTAGTATAGGTCCAGGGGGCCCTCAAGGAGGCTACACCTTC. It codes for CASSIGPGGPQGGYTF.

V and J are TRBV4-3 and TRBJ2-3, with D perhaps TRBD2 (6 bases). Trimming stripped 0 bases from V and 4 bases from J, with 14 bases between. The CDR3 is 16 amino acids. Germline CDR1 is LGHNA and CDR2 is YSLEER. CDR3 amino acids: CASSQDEGSGADTQYF. The DNA of the CDR3 is TGCGCCAGCAGCCAAGATGAAGGGTCGGGAGCAGATACGCAGTATTTT.

The chain recombines TRBV9 with TRBJ2-1, with 10 bases fitting TRBD2. Trimming removed 0 bases from V and 6 bases from J; junction bases left unmatched: 6. The CDR3 sequence is 16 residues long. Germline-derived CDR1 and CDR2 are SGDLS and YYNGEE. CDR3 DNA: TGTGCCAGCAGCGTAGGGGGGGTAGCGGGAGGCAATGAGCAGTTCTTC. Translated: CASSVGGVAGGNEQFF.

The chain recombines TRBV28 with TRBJ2-3, with 7 bases aligning to TRBD2. CDR1 is MDHEN, CDR2 SYDVKM, per germline. The CDR3 runs 20 residues. Trimming removed 3 bases from V and 0 bases from J; junction bases left unmatched: 18. Here the CDR3 reads CASSFGPLVGGRKSTDTQYF. The CDR3 coding sequence is TGTGCCAGCAGTTTCGGACCGCTCGTTGGCGGGAGAAAAAGCACAGATACGCAGTATTTT.

This chain uses TRBV11-2 with TRBJ2-7; 7 nucleotides match TRBD2. The trim removed 5 bases at V and 4 bases at J, leaving 11 bases unmatched. The CDR3 totals 15 residues. The V gene's germline CDR1 is SGHAT and CDR2 FQNNGV. This CDR3 reads CASSATASGSYEQYF. The CDR3 coding sequence is TGTGCCAGCAGCGCTACAGCTAGCGGAAGTTACGAGCAGTACTTC.